The subject of this entry is one T cell receptor beta chain. This receptor's antigen is unknown. The record has no base qualities; no much larger clone is one base away. This specimen comes from a study of T cell repertoires in cytomegalovirus infection (dated 2019 in TCRdb). Describing the broader study: Donor HLA type was relevant to the analysis, because carriage of CMV infection together with the matching HLA type was indicated by public TCR beta signatures.

Reading from cysteine to phenylalanine, the CDR3 counts 11 amino acids. Only CDR3 DNA remains: 33 bases, in frame from the first base. V was cut back by 10 bases and J by 4 bases, leaving a gap of 7 bases between them. The germline V gene yields SNHLY for CDR1 and FYNNEI for CDR2. Sequenced using an Illumina HiSeq 1500. Starting from the raw public reads, TCRdb applied fastp trimming at Q25, assembled clones with MiXCR and retained in-frame beta chains. Identical CDR3 protein sequences are pooled into one entry, listed with their most common genes and DNA. The sample table lists under 250,000 distinct CDR3 sequences, around 6.6% of them with a count of one. The ten largest clones add up to 5.5% to 8% of the sample. The paper as a whole reports these results and caveats: Carriers of CMV infection plus the relevant HLA type were discriminated by the cumulative frequency of public TCR beta family members in the study cohort and in an independent 352-donor cohort. In the ex vivo response, HLA-C-restricted CMV-specific TCR beta clonotypes were dominant, and in two of eight donors the single most frequent clonotype came from this HLA-C-restricted group.

The TCR originated in a human donor in good health (CMV status not recorded). Some clones in this sample may be carry-over from other donors' samples. Sequenced input: PBMCs. The V and J genes are TRBV2 and TRBJ2-2; the D gene is unclear. The CDR3 region: CATSITGELFF. The bases are TGTGCCACCTCCATCACCGGGGAGCTGTTTTTT.